The 4 T cell receptor beta chains in this list originate from one sample, sequenced in a study of blood T cells in healthy people across ages. Combining a sample-barcoded 5' primer with a J-beta primer mix, a second PCR ran for roughly 7 to 12 cycles. MiXCR, applied by TCRdb to the 5' RACE reads, yields one record per CDR3 protein. Of over 600,000 distinct CDR3 sequences listed, under 25% are singletons. The sample taken for sequencing was blood. These receptors came from a man between 65 and 85 years old in good health.

This clonotype was detected many times. J is TRBJ2-5 and V is TRBV19; 11 nucleotides agree with TRBD2. This CDR3 is built from 17 residues. The germline gives CDR1 LNHDA, CDR2 SQIVND (reference sequence). Trimming took 3 bases from V and 0 from J; bases not matched to a gene: 6. The CDR3 bases are TGTGCCAGTAGTATCCGACTAGCGGGGAAGTACCAAGAGACCCAGTACTTC. This translates into CASSIRLAGKYQETQYF.

The chain couples TRBV9 to TRBJ2-5; possibly TRBD1 or TRBD2 for D (5 bases each). The J call may be incorrect, as the DNA end agrees better with TRBJ2-1. There are 15 residues in the CDR3. Germline values: CDR1 SGDLS, CDR2 YYNGEE. Written as DNA, the CDR3 is TGTGCCAGCAGCGTGGACCGGGACGCGCTGGGGGAGCAGTTCTTC. It specifies CASSVDRDALGEQFF.

This clonotype has at least ten counts. The chain combines TRBV6-1 with TRBJ2-1; 9 bases are shared with TRBD2. The CDR3 loop spans 16 amino acids. J was trimmed by 3 bases and V by 4 bases; bases with no gene match: 7. The germline gives CDR1 MNHNS, CDR2 SASEGT. In DNA form, the CDR3 reads TGTGCCAGCAGTGGACGTTTGACTAGCGGCTACAATGAGCAGTTCTTC. Translating it yields CASSGRLTSGYNEQFF.

The chain links TRBV20-1 to TRBJ2-1, with 7 bases lining up with TRBD2. TRBJ2-7 explains the end of the DNA better; the J call may be wrong. Germline CDR1 reads DFQATT; CDR2 reads SNEGSKA (reference sequence). The CDR3 loop spans 14 amino acids. In DNA form, the CDR3 reads TGCAGTGCTAGGGAGCGGGAAGGCTCCTACGAGCAGTACTTC. Its protein product is CSAREREGSYEQYF.